The rows below give T cell receptor beta chains drawn from one sample of a study of T cell responses to AZD1222 COVID-19 vaccine. Sequencing was performed with immunoSEQ multiplex PCR; in TCRdb, only in-frame clones are kept and a portion is missing. The sample comprises 75,000 to 90,000 clones, about 78% of which are singletons, and about 21% rests with the top ten. The sample consisted of peripheral blood, taken on day 0 of AZD1222 vaccination. Every receptor here comes from an adult in good health. The conserved cysteine and the conserved F or W are not part of the CDR3 here.

v_call: TRBV5-8
cdr3_length: 11
j_call: TRBJ1-1
cdr3_aa: ASSSIQGTEAF

v_call: TRBV30
cdr3_length: 11
j_call: TRBJ1-5
cdr3_aa: AWSVADYQPQH

v_call: TRBV28
cdr3_length: 15
j_call: TRBJ2-1
cdr3_aa: ASSPGGGRSSYNEQF

v_call: TRBV20-1
cdr3_length: 13
j_call: TRBJ1-5
cdr3_aa: SASTPGQNNQPQH

v_call: TRBV5-4
cdr3_length: 11
j_call: TRBJ2-3
cdr3_aa: ASRREFTDTQY

v_call: TRBV7-9
cdr3_length: 11
j_call: TRBJ1-2
cdr3_aa: ASAPGQGVGYT

v_call: TRBV6-2/TRBV6-3
cdr3_length: 14
j_call: TRBJ2-3
cdr3_aa: ASSYWASGSTDTQY

v_call: TRBV3-1/TRBV3-2
cdr3_length: 13
j_call: TRBJ2-3
cdr3_aa: ASSQQGIGTDTQY

v_call: TRBV5-4
cdr3_length: 10
j_call: TRBJ2-7
cdr3_aa: ASSFDRGEQY

v_call: TRBV7-9
cdr3_length: 11
j_call: TRBJ2-2
cdr3_aa: ASSPGNTGELF

v_call: TRBV5-1
cdr3_length: 13
j_call: TRBJ2-7
cdr3_aa: ASSLEGTGVHEQY

v_call: TRBV9
cdr3_length: 11
j_call: TRBJ2-7
cdr3_aa: ASSVAPISEQY

v_call: TRBV6-2/TRBV6-3
cdr3_length: 11
j_call: TRBJ1-5
cdr3_aa: ASSYSGRQPQH

v_call: TRBV6-4
cdr3_length: 14
j_call: TRBJ2-3
cdr3_aa: ASSDSGTSGRDTQY

v_call: TRBV10-3
cdr3_length: 9
j_call: TRBJ2-1
cdr3_aa: AISEDNEQF

v_call: TRBV30
cdr3_length: 12
j_call: TRBJ1-5
cdr3_aa: AWSRRQGNQPQH

v_call: TRBV6-5
cdr3_length: 10
j_call: TRBJ1-3
cdr3_aa: ASQTDGNTIY

v_call: TRBV15
cdr3_length: 13
j_call: TRBJ1-2
cdr3_aa: ATSRGGSDRSSYT